A selection of T cell receptor beta chains follows, all from one sample in a study of CD8+ T cells in alopecia areata. Some clones are missing from TCRdb's copy, which holds only in-frame ones; the method was immunoSEQ multiplex PCR. In the table there are about 190,000 clones, 60% of which are singletons. The material sequenced was CD4+ T cells sorted from blood, taken at week 24, from a patient treated with tofacitinib. The source is a human donor with alopecia areata. Both conserved end residues are part of each CDR3. A D gene is named only where the DNA matches it firmly. Clone size is stated in some rows and not others, as once, few, many or a class when expanded.

CASRGQNDQPQHF	TGTGCCAGCCGCGGACAGAATGATCAGCCCCAGCATTTT	13	TRBJ1-5	.	.	TRBV27
CASSVQGSGANVLTF	TGTGCCAGCAGCGTTCAGGGGTCTGGGGCCAACGTCCTGACTTTC	15	TRBJ2-6	.	.	TRBV9
CASSLVKSSPLHF	TGTGCCAGCAGCTTAGTCAAGAGTTCACCCCTCCACTTT	13	TRBJ1-6	.	few	TRBV11-2
CSVDAASGGYNEQFF	TGCAGCGTTGATGCGGCTAGCGGGGGGTACAATGAGCAGTTCTTC	15	TRBJ2-1	TRBD2	.	TRBV29-1
CASRGDRTFGETQYF	TGCGCCAGCAGAGGGGACAGGACCTTCGGAGAGACCCAGTACTTC	15	TRBJ2-5	TRBD1	.	TRBV5-1
CASSLHGGELFF	TGTGCCAGCAGCTTACATGGCGGGGAGCTGTTTTTT	12	TRBJ2-2	.	.	TRBV7-9
CASSQTNTEAFF	TGTGCCAGCAGCCAGACCAACACTGAAGCTTTCTTT	12	TRBJ1-1	.	.	TRBV9
CASRTSAGYEQYF	TGTGCCAGCAGAACGTCGGCAGGCTACGAGCAGTACTTC	13	TRBJ2-7	.	.	TRBV6-5
CSARGLQETQYF	TGCAGCGCGAGAGGACTGCAAGAGACCCAGTACTTC	12	TRBJ2-5	.	.	TRBV29-1
CASSIERGWGHEQFF	TGTGCCAGTAGTATAGAGCGGGGATGGGGCCATGAGCAGTTCTTC	15	TRBJ2-1	.	few	TRBV19
CASSSPGLAGGYNEQFF	TGTGCCAGCAGTTCCCCGGGACTAGCGGGGGGATACAATGAGCAGTTCTTC	17	TRBJ2-1	TRBD2	.	TRBV28
CASSGWTGSSSGANVLTF	TGTGCCAGCAGTGGGTGGACAGGTTCGAGCTCTGGGGCCAACGTCCTGACTTTC	18	TRBJ2-6	TRBD1	few	TRBV6-1
CSVQKDGTDTQYF	TGCAGCGTTCAGAAGGACGGCACAGATACGCAGTATTTT	13	TRBJ2-3	.	.	TRBV29-1
CASSLDRNQPQHF	TGTGCCAGCAGCTTAGACAGAAATCAGCCCCAGCATTTT	13	TRBJ1-5	.	.	TRBV5-4
CASSAWDKSSGANVLTF	TGTGCCAGCAGTGCCTGGGACAAAAGCTCTGGGGCCAACGTCCTGACTTTC	17	TRBJ2-6	.	.	TRBV27
CSASVDLAAFF	TGCAGTGCTAGTGTGGACCTTGCAGCTTTCTTT	11	TRBJ1-1	.	.	TRBV20-1
CASSLQGRTMNFETQYF	TGTGCCAGCAGCTTGCAGGGCCGGACCATGAATTTTGAGACCCAGTACTTC	17	TRBJ2-5	.	.	TRBV5-6